This T cell receptor (beta chain) was identified in a study of T cells expressing NK-cell markers. Study-wide context: The TCR beta repertoires were obtained from sorted CD3+CD56+NKG2C+, CD3+CD56+NKG2C- and CD3+CD56-NKG2C+ T cells. Broader study findings: The CD3+CD56-NKG2C+ fraction of several donors was also led by these clonotypes.

A 5'RACE template switching approach incorporating UMIs was used to make TCR beta cDNA. TCRdb reanalyzed the 5' RACE reads and collapses them to one entry per CDR3 protein, without DNA. The ten top clones account for about 7.1%, within a sample of 400,000 to 550,000 distinct CDR3 sequences. The CDR3 has 15 residues. Comment on this clonotype: Antigen: not known.

This receptor was identified in a woman aged 18 to 75 in good health. Sequencing used blood T cells: a sorted CD56 or NKG2C T cell subset, CD4+ or CD8+ T cells, or bulk PBMC T cells (not recorded which). The chain recombines TRBV12-3 or TRBV12-4 with TRBJ1-4. CDR3 protein: CASSGRGGEGEKLFF.